These 10 T cell receptor beta chains came from one sample sequenced in a study of vaccination and CD4 T cells after COVID-19. The study sequenced cultured CD4+ T cell DNA using the Oncomine TCR Beta short-read assay. TCRdb re-derived calls from the PCR reads in MiXCR, one entry per CDR3 protein. The sample lists approximately 17,000 distinct CDR3 sequences, approximately 50% seen once, with 16% in the top ten. These receptors' targets are unknown. Time point given: late sampling 161 to 241 days after vaccination in three convalescent patients. This sample's treatment: approximately nine-day PBMC culture with coronavirus spike peptide pools or control peptides (ViraFEST assay). Source: CD4+ T cells from blood, cultured in vitro, taken about 7 months after SARS-CoV-2 vaccination. The receptor source for this set is a human donor who had recovered from COVID-19.

The chain carries TRBV7-9 and TRBJ2-7, with 7 bases identical to TRBD2. Trimming at V came to 1 base and at J to 0 bases, leaving 6 bases not matched to a gene. The CDR3 sequence is 16 residues long. Per germline, CDR1 SEHNR and CDR2 FQNEAQ (reference sequence). CDR3 protein: CASSLEGGTSSYEQYF. The CDR3 DNA is TGTGCCAGCAGCTTAGAGGGAGGGACCAGCTCCTACGAGCAGTACTTC.

This clonotype was seen just once. The V gene is TRBV6-1, the J gene TRBJ1-1; D remains unclear. The CDR3 covers 13 residues. Trimming took 5 bases from V and 1 from J, leaving 8 bases between them. Germline assignment: CDR1 MNHNS and CDR2 SASEGT. CDR3 in DNA: TGTGCCAGCAGTAATCCAGAGAACACTGAAGCTTTCTTT. This gives the protein CASSNPENTEAFF.

The chain uses TRBV7-9 and TRBJ2-5; D unclear. The V end was cut by 5 bases, the J end by 2 bases, with 12 bases between. CDR1 is SEHNR and CDR2 is FQNEAQ in the germline V gene (reference sequence). The CDR3 consists of 14 residues. CDR3 loop: CASSQGPSQETQYF. DNA for the CDR3: TGTGCCAGCAGCCAAGGACCCTCGCAAGAGACCCAGTACTTC.

Only a few counts were recorded for this clonotype. V usage is TRBV7-2 and J usage is TRBJ2-5; TRBD2 matches at 8 bases. The V gene's germline CDR1 is SGHTA and CDR2 FQGNSA. CDR3 length equals 16 residues. Losses at the gene ends were 2 bases for V and 7 bases for J; bases not matched to a gene: 12. CDR3 in amino acids: CASSLISGASGGTQYF. In nucleotides, the CDR3 is TGTGCCAGCAGCTTAATTAGCGGGGCCTCCGGCGGGACCCAGTACTTC.

This clonotype was observed a few times. This chain links TRBV6-1 with TRBJ2-7; 9 nucleotides align to TRBD1. The germline V gene encodes CDR1 MNHNS and CDR2 SASEGT. The CDR3 extends over 14 amino acids. The J segment lost 4 bases and the V segment lost 7 bases, leaving 8 bases of the junction unmatched. CDR3 region: CASKGWDRAYEQYF. The CDR3 DNA sequence: TGTGCCAGCAAGGGGTGGGACAGGGCATACGAGCAGTACTTC.

This clonotype was observed once. This chain uses TRBV2 with TRBJ2-7; D perhaps matches TRBD1 (5 bases). Trimming pared 3 bases from V and 5 bases from J, leaving 11 bases between. This CDR3 contains 13 residues. The germline V gene encodes CDR1 SNHLY and CDR2 FYNNEI. CDR3 in DNA: TGTGCCAGCAGTGAGGCAGGGCCCGACGAGCAGTACTTC. This codes for CASSEAGPDEQYF.

The gene calls are TRBV19 and TRBJ1-2, with D hard to call. The CDR3 sequence is 14 residues long. Trimming removed 5 bases at V and 4 bases at J, with 14 bases between. The germline CDR1 and CDR2 sequences are LNHDA and SQIVND (reference sequence). As DNA, the CDR3 is TGTGCCAGTAGTCCCTTAACCGTGGTCTATGGCTACACCTTC. It yields the protein CASSPLTVVYGYTF.

The chain links TRBV7-3 to TRBJ2-2, with 7 bases lining up with TRBD2. The V and J ends lost 5 bases and 2 bases, in that order; junction bases with no gene match: 5. The length of the CDR3 is 15 residues. CDR1 and CDR2 from the germline V gene are SGHTA and FQGTGA. The DNA of the CDR3 is TGTGCCAGCAGCCCATCAGCGGGAAACACCGGGGAGCTGTTTTTT. Its protein product is CASSPSAGNTGELFF.

This clonotype was detected a few times. The rearrangement links TRBV7-6 to TRBJ2-5; TRBD1 might be the D (6 bases). The CDR3 sequence is 13 residues long. The V gene's germline CDR1 is SGHVS and CDR2 FNYEAQ. Trimming left V 5 bases short and J 1 base short, with 8 bases between. CDR3 sequence: CASSGQTQETQYF. In DNA form, the CDR3 reads TGTGCCAGCAGCGGACAGACCCAAGAGACCCAGTACTTC.

The chain is built from TRBV6-1 and TRBJ2-2, with D perhaps TRBD2 (5 bases). Germline V gene sequence: CDR1 MNHNS, CDR2 SASEGT. V shed 7 bases and J shed 3 bases, with 9 bases lying between them. This CDR3 is 13 amino acids long. CDR3 loop: CASIRGYTGELFF. The CDR3 DNA sequence: TGTGCCAGCATTCGAGGGTACACCGGGGAGCTGTTTTTT.